This TCR beta chain is drawn from a study of CD8 T cells in ankylosing spondylitis. Overall study results and limits: Apparently characteristic of ankylosing spondylitis blood was a TCR beta motif (about 8 highly homologous variants).

This clonotype was counted at least ten times. What it recognizes is unknown. Germline CDR1 SQVTM, CDR2 ANQGSEA. The CDR3 runs 14 residues. Trimming at V came to 1 base and at J to 6 bases, leaving 8 bases not matched to a gene. Preparation of TCR beta libraries was done by quantitative 5'-RACE with molecular barcodes. Using its own MiXCR run on the 5' RACE reads, TCRdb lists one record per CDR3 protein. The sample records 200,000 to 300,000 distinct CDR3 sequences, more than 20% being singletons. The source material was blood, either unsorted or a sorted T cell fraction (not recorded which). V gene TRBV29-1 combines with J gene TRBJ1-2; TRBD1 agrees at 7 bases. This TCR derives from a male donor with ankylosing spondylitis or in good health (not recorded which). The DNA for the CDR3 is TGCAGCGTTGAAGGGATGTTGGGACAGCATGGCTACACCTTC. It translates to CSVEGMLGQHGYTF.